The entry below gives a single T cell receptor beta chain sequence along with its context. Germline loops: CDR1 MNHEY, CDR2 SMNVEV (reference sequence). Trimming at V came to 6 bases and at J to 1 base, leaving 9 bases not matched to a gene. This CDR3 comprises 16 residues. The data were obtained in a study of blood T cell repertoires in COVID-19. The wider study: COVID-19 samples from acute and convalescent phases originated in the United States, Italy and Spain.

Data came from immunoSEQ multiplex PCR; TCRdb stores just in-frame clones and leaves some out. The table records around 57,000 clones, around four fifths of them present only once. V is TRBV27 and J is TRBJ2-3, with 8 nucleotides matching TRBD2. The clonotype originates from a woman in her 70s with acute or convalescent COVID-19. The sequencing input was peripheral blood. The CDR3 here is CASRSSAGGRTDTQYF. The CDR3, as DNA: TGTGCCAGCAGGTCGTCGGCGGGGGGACGCACAGATACGCAGTATTTT.